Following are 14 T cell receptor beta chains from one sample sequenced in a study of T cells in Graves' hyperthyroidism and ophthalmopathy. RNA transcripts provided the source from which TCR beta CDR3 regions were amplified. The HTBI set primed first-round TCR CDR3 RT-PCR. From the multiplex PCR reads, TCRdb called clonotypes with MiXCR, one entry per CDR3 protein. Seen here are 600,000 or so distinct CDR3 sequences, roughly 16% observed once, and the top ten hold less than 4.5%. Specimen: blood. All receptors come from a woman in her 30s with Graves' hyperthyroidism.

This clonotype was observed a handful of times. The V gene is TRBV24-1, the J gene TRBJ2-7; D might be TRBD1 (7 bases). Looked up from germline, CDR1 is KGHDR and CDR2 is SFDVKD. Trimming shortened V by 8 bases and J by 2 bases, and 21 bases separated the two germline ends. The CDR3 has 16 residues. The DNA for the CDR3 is TGTGCCACCAAGGGCGCGGGACAGTTGGTCCCCTACGAGCAGTACTTC. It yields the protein CATKGAGQLVPYEQYF.

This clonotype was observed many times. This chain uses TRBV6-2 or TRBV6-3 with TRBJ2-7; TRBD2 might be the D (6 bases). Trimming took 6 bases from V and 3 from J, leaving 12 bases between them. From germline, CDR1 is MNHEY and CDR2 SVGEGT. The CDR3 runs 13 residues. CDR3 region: CASRWDWRYEQYF. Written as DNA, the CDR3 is TGTGCCAGCAGATGGGACTGGCGCTACGAGCAGTACTTC.

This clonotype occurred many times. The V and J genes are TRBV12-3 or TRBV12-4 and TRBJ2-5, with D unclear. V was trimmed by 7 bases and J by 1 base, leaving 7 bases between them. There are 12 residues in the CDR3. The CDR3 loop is CASTQAQETQYF. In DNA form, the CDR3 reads TGTGCCAGCACGCAGGCCCAAGAGACCCAGTACTTC.

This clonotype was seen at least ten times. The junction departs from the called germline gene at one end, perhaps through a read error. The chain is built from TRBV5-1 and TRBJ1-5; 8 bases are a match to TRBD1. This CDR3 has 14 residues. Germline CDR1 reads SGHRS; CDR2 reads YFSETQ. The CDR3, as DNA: TGTGCCAGCAGCCGGACAGGGCCCAATCAGCCCCAGCATTTT. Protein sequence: CASSRTGPNQPQHF.

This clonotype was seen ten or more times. This CDR3 reads CASSLRQGHGYTF. The CDR3 nucleotides read TGTGCCAGCAGCTTAAGACAGGGGCATGGCTACACCTTC. V gene TRBV11-3 combines with J gene TRBJ1-2, with 8 bases lining up with TRBD1. This CDR3 is 13 amino acids long. The germline CDR1 and CDR2 sequences are SGHNT and YENEEA. Germline trimming cut 2 bases from V and 6 bases from J; bases unmatched to any gene: 2.

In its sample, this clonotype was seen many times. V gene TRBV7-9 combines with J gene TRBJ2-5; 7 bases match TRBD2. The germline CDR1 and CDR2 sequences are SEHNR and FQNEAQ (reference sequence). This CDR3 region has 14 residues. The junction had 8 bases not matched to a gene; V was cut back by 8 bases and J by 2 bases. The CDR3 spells CASDGGGAQETQYF. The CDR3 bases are TGTGCCAGCGACGGGGGAGGGGCACAAGAGACCCAGTACTTC.

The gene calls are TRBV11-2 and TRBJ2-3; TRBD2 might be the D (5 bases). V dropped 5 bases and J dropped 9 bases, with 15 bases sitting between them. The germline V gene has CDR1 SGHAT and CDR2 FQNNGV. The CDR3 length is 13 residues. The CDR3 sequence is CASSLAGIFTQYF. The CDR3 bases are TGTGCCAGCAGCCTTGCCGGGATTTTCACGCAGTATTTT.

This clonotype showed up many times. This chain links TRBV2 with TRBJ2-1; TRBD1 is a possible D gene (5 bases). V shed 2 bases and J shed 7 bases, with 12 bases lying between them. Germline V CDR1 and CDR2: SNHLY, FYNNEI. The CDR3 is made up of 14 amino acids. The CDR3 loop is CASSEFRAGNEQFF. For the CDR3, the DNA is TGTGCCAGCAGTGAATTCCGGGCAGGGAATGAGCAGTTCTTC.

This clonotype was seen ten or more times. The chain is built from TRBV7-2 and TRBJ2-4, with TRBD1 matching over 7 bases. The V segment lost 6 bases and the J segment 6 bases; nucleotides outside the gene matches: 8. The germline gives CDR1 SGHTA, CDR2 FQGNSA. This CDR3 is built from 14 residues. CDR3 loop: CASRVGGARNIQYF. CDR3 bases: TGTGCCAGCAGAGTAGGGGGCGCAAGAAACATTCAGTACTTC.

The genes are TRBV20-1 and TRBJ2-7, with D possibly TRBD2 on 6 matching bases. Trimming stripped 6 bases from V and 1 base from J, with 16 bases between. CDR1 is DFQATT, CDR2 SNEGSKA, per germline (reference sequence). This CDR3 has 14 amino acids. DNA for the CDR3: TGCAGTGCAAAACGACTAGTATTATCCTACGAGCAGTACTTC. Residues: CSAKRLVLSYEQYF.

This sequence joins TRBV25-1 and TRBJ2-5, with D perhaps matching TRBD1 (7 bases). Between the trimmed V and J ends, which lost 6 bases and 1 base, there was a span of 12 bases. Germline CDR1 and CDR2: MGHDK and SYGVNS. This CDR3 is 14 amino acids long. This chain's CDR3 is CASRDRRGQETQYF. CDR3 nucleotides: TGTGCCAGCAGGGACAGGAGGGGCCAAGAGACCCAGTACTTC.

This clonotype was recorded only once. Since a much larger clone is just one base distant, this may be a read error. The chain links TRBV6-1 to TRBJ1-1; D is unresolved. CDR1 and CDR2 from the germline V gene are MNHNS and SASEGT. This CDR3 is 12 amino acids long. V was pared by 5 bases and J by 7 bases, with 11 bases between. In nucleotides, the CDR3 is TGTGCCAGCAGTCTTAGTAATCTTGAAGCTTTCTTT. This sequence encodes CASSLSNLEAFF.

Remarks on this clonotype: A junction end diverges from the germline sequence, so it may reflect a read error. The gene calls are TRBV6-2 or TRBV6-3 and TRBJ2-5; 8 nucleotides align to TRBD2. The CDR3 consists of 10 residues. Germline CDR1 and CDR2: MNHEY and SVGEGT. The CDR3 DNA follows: TGTGCCAGCGGATACGGGACTAGGGACTTC. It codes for CASGYGTRDF.

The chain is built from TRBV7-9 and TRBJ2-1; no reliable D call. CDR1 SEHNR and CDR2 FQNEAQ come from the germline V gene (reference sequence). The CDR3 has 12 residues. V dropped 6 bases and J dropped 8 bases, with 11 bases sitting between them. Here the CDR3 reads CASRQTGHEQFF. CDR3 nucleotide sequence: TGTGCCAGCAGACAAACGGGTCATGAGCAGTTCTTC.